This T cell receptor (beta chain) was identified during a study of cytomegalovirus exposure and HLA in healthy donors. Primers: 60 Vbeta forward and 13 Jbeta reverse. The authors' processing: Tens of millions of unique TCR beta chains, roughly 11 million of them shared, were counted by a later analysis. Assay used: immunoSEQ multiplex PCR; TCRdb lists only in-frame clones, some missing. V and J calls and clone size are given by that table; D and trimming were obtained from the DNA. The sample contains approximately 120,000 clones, 75% to 85% of which appear only once. Points from the study as a whole: Near-uniform donor sequencing depth was presumed by presence/absence analyses. According to the study, about 180 TCR beta chains were cytomegalovirus-associated.

This clone was observed once. What it binds is not known. J was trimmed by 5 bases and V by 1 base; bases with no gene match: 5. The germline V gene encodes CDR1 LGHNA and CDR2 YNFKEQ. The CDR3 has 15 residues. This chain connects TRBV4-2 to TRBJ1-1; 9 nucleotides align to TRBD1. The sample taken for sequencing was PBMCs. This clonotype was sampled from a man younger than 40 in good health and CMV-seropositive. This chain's CDR3 is CASSQGDRDYTEAFF. CDR3 DNA: TGTGCCAGCAGCCAAGGGGACAGGGATTATACTGAAGCTTTCTTT.